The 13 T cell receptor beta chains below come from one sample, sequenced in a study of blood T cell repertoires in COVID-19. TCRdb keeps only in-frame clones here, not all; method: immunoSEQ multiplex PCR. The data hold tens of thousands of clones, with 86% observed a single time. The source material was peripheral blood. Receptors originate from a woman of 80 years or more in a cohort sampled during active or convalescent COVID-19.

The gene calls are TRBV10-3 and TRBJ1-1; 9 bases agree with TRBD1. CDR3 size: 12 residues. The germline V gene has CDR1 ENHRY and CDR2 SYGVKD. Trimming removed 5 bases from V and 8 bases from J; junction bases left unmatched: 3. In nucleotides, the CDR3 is TGTGCCATCAGTTTGGGGACAGGGGAAGCTTTCTTT. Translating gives CAISLGTGEAFF.

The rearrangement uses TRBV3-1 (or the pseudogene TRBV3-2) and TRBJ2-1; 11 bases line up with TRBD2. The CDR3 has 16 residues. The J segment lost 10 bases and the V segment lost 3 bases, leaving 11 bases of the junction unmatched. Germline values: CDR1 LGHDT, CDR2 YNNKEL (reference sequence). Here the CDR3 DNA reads TGTGCCAGCAGCCAGGGGGTAGCGGGAGGGCCGAGGGAGCAGTTCTTC. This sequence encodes CASSQGVAGGPREQFF.

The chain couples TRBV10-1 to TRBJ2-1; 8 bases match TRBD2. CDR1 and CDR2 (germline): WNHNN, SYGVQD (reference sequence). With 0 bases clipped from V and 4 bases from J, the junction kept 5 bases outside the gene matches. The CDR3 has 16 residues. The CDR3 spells CASSESIPSGYNEQFF. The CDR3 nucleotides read TGCGCCAGCAGTGAGTCGATCCCTAGCGGGTACAATGAGCAGTTCTTC.

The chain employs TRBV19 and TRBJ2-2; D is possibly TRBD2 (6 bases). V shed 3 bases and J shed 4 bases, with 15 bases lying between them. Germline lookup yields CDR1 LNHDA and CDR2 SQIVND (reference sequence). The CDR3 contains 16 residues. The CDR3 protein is CASSILLTRRTGELFF. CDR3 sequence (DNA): TGTGCCAGTAGTATTCTTCTGACTAGACGCACCGGGGAGCTGTTTTTT.

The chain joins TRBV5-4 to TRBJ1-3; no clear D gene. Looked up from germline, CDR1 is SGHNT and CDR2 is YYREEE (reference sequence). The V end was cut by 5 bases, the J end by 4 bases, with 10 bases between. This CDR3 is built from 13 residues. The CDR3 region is CASRSRSGNTIYF. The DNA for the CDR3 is TGTGCCAGCAGGTCGAGGTCGGGAAACACCATATATTTT.

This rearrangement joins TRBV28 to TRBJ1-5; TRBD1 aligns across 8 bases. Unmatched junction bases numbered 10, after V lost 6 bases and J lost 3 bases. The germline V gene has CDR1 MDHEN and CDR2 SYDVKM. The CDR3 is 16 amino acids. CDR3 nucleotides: TGTGCCAGCAGCCTAAGTGGACAGGGCTTCAATCAGCCCCAGCATTTT. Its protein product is CASSLSGQGFNQPQHF.

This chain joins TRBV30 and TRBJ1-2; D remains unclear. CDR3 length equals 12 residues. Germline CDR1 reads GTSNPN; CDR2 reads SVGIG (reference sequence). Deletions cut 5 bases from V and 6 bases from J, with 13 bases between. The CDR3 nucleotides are TGTGCCTGGTCGGGCGGGTCTGATGGCTACACCTTC. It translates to CAWSGGSDGYTF. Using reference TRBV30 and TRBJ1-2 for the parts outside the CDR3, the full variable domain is SQTIHQWPATLVQPVGSPLSLECTVEGTSNPNLYWYRQAAGRGLQLLFYSVGIGQISSEVPQNLSASRPQDRQFILSSKKLLLSDSGFYLCAWSGGSDGYTFGSGTRLTVV.

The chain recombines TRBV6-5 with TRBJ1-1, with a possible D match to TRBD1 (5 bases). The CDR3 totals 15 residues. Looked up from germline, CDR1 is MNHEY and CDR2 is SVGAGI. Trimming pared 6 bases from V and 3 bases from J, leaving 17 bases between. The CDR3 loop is CASRTVRGGDTEAFF. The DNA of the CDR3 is TGTGCCAGCAGAACGGTTCGTGGAGGGGACACTGAAGCTTTCTTT.

In DNA form, the CDR3 reads TGCGCCAGCAGCGGGAGTCTATACAATGAGCAGTTCTTC. Amino acids: CASSGSLYNEQFF. This rearrangement joins TRBV5-1 to TRBJ2-1; a possible D gene is TRBD2 (5 bases). The germline V gene has CDR1 SGHRS and CDR2 YFSETQ. The V gene lost 4 bases and the J gene lost 4 bases, with 9 bases spanning the gap. The CDR3 extends over 13 amino acids.

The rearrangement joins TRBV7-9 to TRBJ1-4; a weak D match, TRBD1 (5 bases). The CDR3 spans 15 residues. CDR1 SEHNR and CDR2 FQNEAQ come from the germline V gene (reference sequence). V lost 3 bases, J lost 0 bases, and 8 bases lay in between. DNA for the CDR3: TGTGCCAGCAGCTTGGGGACTGCAACTAATGAAAAACTGTTTTTT. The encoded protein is CASSLGTATNEKLFF.

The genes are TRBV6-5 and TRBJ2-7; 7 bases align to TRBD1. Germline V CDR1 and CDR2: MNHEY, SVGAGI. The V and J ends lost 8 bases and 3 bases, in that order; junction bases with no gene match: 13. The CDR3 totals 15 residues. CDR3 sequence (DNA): TGTGCCAGCCTTTCCCGGGACAGAAATATCTACGAGCAGTACGTC. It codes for CASLSRDRNIYEQYV.

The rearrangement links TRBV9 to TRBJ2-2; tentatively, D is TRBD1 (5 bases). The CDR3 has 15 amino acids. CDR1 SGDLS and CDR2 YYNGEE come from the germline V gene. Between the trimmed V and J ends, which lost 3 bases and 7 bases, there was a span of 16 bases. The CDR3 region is CASSAAGNLNGELFF. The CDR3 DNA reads TGTGCCAGCAGCGCAGCAGGGAATTTGAACGGGGAGCTGTTTTTT.

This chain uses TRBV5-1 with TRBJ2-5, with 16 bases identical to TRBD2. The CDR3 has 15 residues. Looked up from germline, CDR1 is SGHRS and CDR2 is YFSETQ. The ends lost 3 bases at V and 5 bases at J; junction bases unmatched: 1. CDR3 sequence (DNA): TGCGCCAGCAGCTGGGGACTAGCGGGAGGGGAGACCCAGTACTTC. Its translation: CASSWGLAGGETQYF.